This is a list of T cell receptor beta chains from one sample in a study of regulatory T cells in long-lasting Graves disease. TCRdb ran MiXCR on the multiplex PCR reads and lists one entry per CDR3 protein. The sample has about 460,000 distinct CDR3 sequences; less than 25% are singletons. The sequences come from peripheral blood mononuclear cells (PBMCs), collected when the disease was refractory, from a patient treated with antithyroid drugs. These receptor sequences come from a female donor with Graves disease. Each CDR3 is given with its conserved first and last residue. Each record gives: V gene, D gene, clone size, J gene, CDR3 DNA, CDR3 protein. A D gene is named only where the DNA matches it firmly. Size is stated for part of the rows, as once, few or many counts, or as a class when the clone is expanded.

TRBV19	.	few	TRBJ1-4	TGTGCCAGTAGCGGCACAGGAGGGGAAAAACTGTTTTTT	CASSGTGGEKLFF
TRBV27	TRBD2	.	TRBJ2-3	TGTGCCAGCAGTTTCCAATCCAGACTAGCGGGAGGGCCAGATACGCAGTATTTT	CASSFQSRLAGGPDTQYF
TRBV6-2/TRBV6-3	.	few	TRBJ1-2	TGTGCCAGCAGTTACCCGGGGAGGGACCCGTATGGCTACACCTTC	CASSYPGRDPYGYTF
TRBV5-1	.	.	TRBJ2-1	TGCGCCAGCAGCTTGGGGACCAACACCTACAATGAGCAGTTCTTC	CASSLGTNTYNEQFF
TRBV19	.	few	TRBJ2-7	TGTGCCAGTAGTATAGGGGACGCCGGGAGCTACGAGCAGTACTTC	CASSIGDAGSYEQYF
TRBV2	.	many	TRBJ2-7	TGTGCCAGCAGTGAGGGCCTGGGAGATTCTTACGAGCAGTACTTC	CASSEGLGDSYEQYF
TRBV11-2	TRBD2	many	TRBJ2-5	TGTGCCAGCAGACTGGGGACTAGGGGCTACCAAGAGACCCAGTACTTC	CASRLGTRGYQETQYF
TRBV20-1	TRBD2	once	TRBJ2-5	TGCAGTGCTAGAGGGACTAGGAAAGAGACCCAGTACTTC	CSARGTRKETQYF
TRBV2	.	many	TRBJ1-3	TGTGCCAGCAGTGAAACGACGCCGGCAAGCTCCCTCTCTGGAAACACCATATATTTT	CASSETTPASSLSGNTIYF
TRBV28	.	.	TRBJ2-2	TGTGCCAGCAGTTTAGGCCGGGGACTGGGGGCCGGGGAGCTGTTTTTT	CASSLGRGLGAGELFF
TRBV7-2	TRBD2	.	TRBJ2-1	TGTGCCAGCAGCCGGGCGGGACTAGCGGACAATGAGCAGTTCTTC	CASSRAGLADNEQFF
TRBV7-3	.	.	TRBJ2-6	TGTGCCAGCGGGGGTCCTGGGGCCAACGTCCTGACTTTC	CASGGPGANVLTF
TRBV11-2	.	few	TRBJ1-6	TGTGCCAGCAGCTTCCCCCAATCACCCCTCCACTTT	CASSFPQSPLHF
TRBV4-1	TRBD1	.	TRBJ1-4	TGCGCCAGCAGTCAACCCCCGGGACAGGGAAATGAAAAACTGTTTTTT	CASSQPPGQGNEKLFF
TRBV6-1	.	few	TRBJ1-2	TGTGCCAGCCCAGTTGGGGGGTCTAACTATGGCTACACCTTC	CASPVGGSNYGYTF
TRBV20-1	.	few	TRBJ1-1	TGCAGTGCCGCACGAGGGGGCACTGAAGCTTTCTTT	CSAARGGTEAFF
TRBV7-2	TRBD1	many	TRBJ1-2	TGTGCCAGCAGCTCGACAGGGGTGGAGGGCTACACCTTC	CASSSTGVEGYTF
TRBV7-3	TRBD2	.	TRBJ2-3	TGTGCCAGCAGCTTACGGGCCCTTAGCGGGGGACGCACAGATACGCAGTATTTT	CASSLRALSGGRTDTQYF
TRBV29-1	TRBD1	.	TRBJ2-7	TGCAGCGGAAGCGACAGGGAGCTGGGGGAGCAGTACTTC	CSGSDRELGEQYF
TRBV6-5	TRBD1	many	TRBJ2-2	TGTGCCAGCAGTTCTAAACCCAGGGGGACCGGGGAGCTGTTTTTT	CASSSKPRGTGELFF
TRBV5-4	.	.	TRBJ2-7	TGTGCCAGCAGCTTCGGCCAGTTCTACGAGCAGTACTTC	CASSFGQFYEQYF
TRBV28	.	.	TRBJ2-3	TGTGCCAGTATTTTGAGTGGGGGGGCTACAGATACGCAGTATTTT	CASILSGGATDTQYF
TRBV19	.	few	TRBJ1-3	TGTGCCAGTAGTACGGCCGGACCCCTCTTCTCTGGAAACACCATATATTTT	CASSTAGPLFSGNTIYF